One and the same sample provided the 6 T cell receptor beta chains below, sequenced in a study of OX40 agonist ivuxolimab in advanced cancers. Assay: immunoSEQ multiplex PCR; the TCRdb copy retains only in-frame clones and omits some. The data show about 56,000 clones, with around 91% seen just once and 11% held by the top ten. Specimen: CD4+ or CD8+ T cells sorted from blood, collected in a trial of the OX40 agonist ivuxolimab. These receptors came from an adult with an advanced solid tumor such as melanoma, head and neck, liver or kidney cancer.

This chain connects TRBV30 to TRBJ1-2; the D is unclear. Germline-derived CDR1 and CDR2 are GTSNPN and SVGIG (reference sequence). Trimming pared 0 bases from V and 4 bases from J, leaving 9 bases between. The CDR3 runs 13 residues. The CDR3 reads CAWSVRGSYGYTF. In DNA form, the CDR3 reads TGTGCCTGGAGTGTACGGGGATCCTATGGCTACACCTTC.

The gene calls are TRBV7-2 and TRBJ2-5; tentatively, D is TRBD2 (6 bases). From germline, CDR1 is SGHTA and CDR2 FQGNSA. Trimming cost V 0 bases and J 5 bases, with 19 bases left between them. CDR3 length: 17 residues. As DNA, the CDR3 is TGTGCCAGCAGCTTAGCGCCCGTGACTAGTCCTCGTGAGACCCAGTACTTC. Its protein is CASSLAPVTSPRETQYF.

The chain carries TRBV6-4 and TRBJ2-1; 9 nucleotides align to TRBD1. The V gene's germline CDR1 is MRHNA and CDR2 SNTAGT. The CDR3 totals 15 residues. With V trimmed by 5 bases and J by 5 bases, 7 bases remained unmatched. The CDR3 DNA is TGTGCCAGCAGTAAGGGACAGGGTCTCAACAATGAGCAGTTCTTC. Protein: CASSKGQGLNNEQFF.

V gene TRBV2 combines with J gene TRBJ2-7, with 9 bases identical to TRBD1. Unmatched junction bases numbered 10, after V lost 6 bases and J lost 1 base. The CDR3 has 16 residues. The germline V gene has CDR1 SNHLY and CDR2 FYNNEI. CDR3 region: CASSFDPGTGSYEQYF. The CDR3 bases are TGTGCCAGCAGCTTTGATCCCGGGACAGGGTCCTACGAGCAGTACTTC.

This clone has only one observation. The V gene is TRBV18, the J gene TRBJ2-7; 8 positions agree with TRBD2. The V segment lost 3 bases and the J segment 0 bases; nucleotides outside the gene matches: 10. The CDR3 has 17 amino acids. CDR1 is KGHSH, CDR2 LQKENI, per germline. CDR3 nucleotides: TGTGCCAGCTCACCCGGTTATACTAGCGGTTACTCCTACGAGCAGTACTTC. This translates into CASSPGYTSGYSYEQYF.

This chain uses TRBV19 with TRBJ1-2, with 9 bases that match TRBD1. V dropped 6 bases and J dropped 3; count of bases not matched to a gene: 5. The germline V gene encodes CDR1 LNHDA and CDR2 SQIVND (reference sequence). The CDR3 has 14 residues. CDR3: CASRAGQGDYGYTF. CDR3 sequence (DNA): TGTGCCAGTAGAGCGGGACAGGGAGACTATGGCTACACCTTC. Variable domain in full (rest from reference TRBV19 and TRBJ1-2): DGGITQSPKYLFRKEGQNVTLSCEQNLNHDAMYWYRQDPGQGLRLIYYSQIVNDFQKGDIAEGYSVSREKKESFPLTVTSAQKNPTAFYLCASRAGQGDYGYTFGSGTRLTVV.